The TCR beta chain under discussion was sequenced for a study of blood T cell repertoires in COVID-19. Study details: Whether acute or convalescent, the COVID-19 samples came from the United States, Italy and Spain.

Authors' processing steps: Researchers report that nucleated cell counts were estimated from reference gene primer amplification. Sequencing was performed with immunoSEQ multiplex PCR; in TCRdb, only in-frame clones are kept and a portion is missing. V and J calls and clone size follow that table, whereas D and trimming were derived from the DNA. The data show about 160,000 clones, 82% seen once. This CDR3 has 16 residues. CDR1 is MNHNY, CDR2 SVGAGI, per germline (reference sequence). Unmatched junction bases numbered 9, after V lost 7 bases and J lost 0 bases. Followed over time, Seattle patients had been enrolled while infection was active.

The chain links TRBV6-6 to TRBJ1-5; 7 bases are shared with TRBD1. Sequenced sample: peripheral blood. This clonotype was obtained from a woman aged 40 to 50 with COVID-19, enrolled during active disease. CDR3 sequence reads: CASTLDRVNSNQPQHF. The CDR3 bases are TGTGCCAGCACCCTAGACAGGGTAAATAGCAATCAGCCCCAGCATTTT.